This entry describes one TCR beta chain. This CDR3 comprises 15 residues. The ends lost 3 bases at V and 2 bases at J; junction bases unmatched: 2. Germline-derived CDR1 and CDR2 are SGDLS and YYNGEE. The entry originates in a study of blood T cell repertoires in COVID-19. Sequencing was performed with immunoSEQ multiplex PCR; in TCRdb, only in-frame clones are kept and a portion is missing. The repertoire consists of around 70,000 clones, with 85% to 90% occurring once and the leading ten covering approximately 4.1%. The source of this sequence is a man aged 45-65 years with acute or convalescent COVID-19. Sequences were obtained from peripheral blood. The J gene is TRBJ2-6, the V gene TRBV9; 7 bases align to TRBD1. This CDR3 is CASSDDRAGANVLTF. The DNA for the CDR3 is TGTGCCAGCAGCGATGACAGGGCTGGGGCCAACGTCCTGACTTTC.